The sequence of this TCR beta chain was determined in a study of blood T cell repertoires in COVID-19. Germline assignment: CDR1 MNHEY and CDR2 SVGAGI. The CDR3 consists of 16 residues. V lost 4 bases, J lost 7 bases, and 20 bases lay in between. Generated by immunoSEQ multiplex PCR, the TCRdb table keeps only in-frame clones and is missing some. Found here are 250,000 to 300,000 clones, 70% to 90% of them singletons; the top ten hold 5% to 6.5%. This clone was observed once. The receptor was isolated from a man in his forties or fifties with active or convalescent COVID-19. The chain joins TRBV6-5 to TRBJ2-1; D possibly corresponds to TRBD2 (6 bases). The sample was peripheral blood. CDR3 coding DNA: TGTGCCAGCAGTTCGGGTAGCGGAGGGACTCGGAATGAGCAGTTCTTC. Translated, it gives CASSSGSGGTRNEQFF.